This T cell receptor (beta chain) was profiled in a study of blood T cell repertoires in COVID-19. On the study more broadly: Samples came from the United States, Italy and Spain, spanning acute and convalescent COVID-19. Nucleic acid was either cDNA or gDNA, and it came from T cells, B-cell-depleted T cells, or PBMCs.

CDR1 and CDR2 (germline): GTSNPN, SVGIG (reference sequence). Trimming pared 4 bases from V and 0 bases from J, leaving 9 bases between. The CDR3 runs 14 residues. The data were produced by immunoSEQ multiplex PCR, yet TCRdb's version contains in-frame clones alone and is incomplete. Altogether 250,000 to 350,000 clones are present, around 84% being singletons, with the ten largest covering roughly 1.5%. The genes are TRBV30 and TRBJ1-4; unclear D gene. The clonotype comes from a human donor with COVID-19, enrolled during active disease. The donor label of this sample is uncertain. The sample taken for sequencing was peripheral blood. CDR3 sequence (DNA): TGTGCCTGGAACGGAGGCCCAACTAATGAAAAACTGTTTTTT. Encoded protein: CAWNGGPTNEKLFF. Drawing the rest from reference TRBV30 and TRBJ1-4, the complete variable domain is SQTIHQWPATLVQPVGSPLSLECTVEGTSNPNLYWYRQAAGRGLQLLFYSVGIGQISSEVPQNLSASRPQDRQFILSSKKLLLSDSGFYLCAWNGGPTNEKLFFGSGTQLSVL.